These 22 T cell receptor beta chains were sequenced from one sample in a study of blood T cell repertoires in COVID-19. Repertoires were generated with immunoSEQ multiplex PCR, while TCRdb's copy carries only in-frame clones and drops some. The data contain roughly 200,000 clones, more than 70% of them seen just once; the ten biggest clones take up around 8.6%. The material sequenced was PBMCs or T cells enriched from blood (not recorded which). The receptors stem from a woman in her 30s who had recovered from COVID-19.

The gene calls are TRBV3-1 (or the pseudogene TRBV3-2) and TRBJ2-5; D unresolved. From germline, CDR1 is LGHDT and CDR2 YNNKEL (reference sequence). The CDR3 contains 14 residues. The V end lost 0 bases, the J end lost 5 bases, and 10 bases lay between the germline ends. As DNA, the CDR3 is TGTGCCAGCAGCCAAGACGGTTCCCGCGAGACCCAGTACTTC. It specifies CASSQDGSRETQYF.

This chain links TRBV4-1 with TRBJ2-7, with 9 bases fitting TRBD2. The germline CDR1 and CDR2 sequences are MGHRA and YSYEKL. The length of the CDR3 is 14 residues. J lost 6 bases, V lost 1 base, and 4 bases had no gene match. CDR3 sequence reads: CASSQGGRASEQYF. CDR3 nucleotides: TGCGCCAGCAGCCAAGGCGGGAGGGCCTCCGAGCAGTACTTC.

The chain links TRBV21-1 to TRBJ2-7; the table's D gene call, TRBD1, was not cross checked with the DNA. TRBV21-1 corresponds to a pseudogene. The CDR3 totals 13 residues. The CDR3 nucleotides read TGTGCCAGGGAACAGGGGGAAGTATACGAGCAGTACTTC. It specifies CAREQGEVYEQYF.

The genes are TRBV5-1 and TRBJ1-6; TRBD1 agrees at 7 bases. CDR3 size: 15 residues. Per the germline V gene, CDR1 is SGHRS and CDR2 is YFSETQ. V shed 0 bases and J 8 bases; nucleotides not matched to a gene: 5. DNA for the CDR3: TGCGCCAGCAGCTTGGAAGGCAGGGGGGATTCACCCCTCCACTTT. It is translated as CASSLEGRGDSPLHF. Using reference TRBV5-1 and TRBJ1-6 for the parts outside the CDR3, the full variable domain is KAGVTQTPRYLIKTRGQQVTLSCSPISGHRSVSWYQQTPGQGLQFLFEYFSETQRNKGNFPGRFSGRQFSNSRSEMNVSTLELGDSALYLCASSLEGRGDSPLHFGNGTRLTVT.

This clone was seen a single time. The chain employs TRBV4-2 and TRBJ2-7; possible D gene TRBD1, 8 bases. V was pared by 1 base and J by 2 bases, with 15 bases between. Germline CDR1 reads LGHNA; CDR2 reads YNFKEQ. This CDR3 region has 16 residues. The CDR3 nucleotides read TGTGCCAGCAGCCAAGCTGACAGGGGAGGGGCCTACGAGCAGTACTTC. Translated: CASSQADRGGAYEQYF.

The genes are TRBV27 and TRBJ2-2, with 7 bases aligning to TRBD1. This CDR3 contains 15 residues. V shed 4 bases, J shed 5 bases, and the junction held 7 bases outside the gene matches. The germline V gene encodes CDR1 MNHEY and CDR2 SMNVEV (reference sequence). CDR3 bases: TGTGCCAGCAGTTCGGGACAGTCAGGGACCGGGGAGCTGTTTTTT. It codes for CASSSGQSGTGELFF.

This sequence joins TRBV7-9 and TRBJ1-3; D gene unclear. The V gene lost 1 base and the J gene lost 3 bases, with 16 bases spanning the gap. The CDR3 contains 17 residues. CDR1 and CDR2 (germline): SEHNR, FQNEAQ (reference sequence). The CDR3 nucleotides are TGTGCCAGCAGCTTAGTGCATCCCCTAACTAGTGGAAACACCATATATTTT. Amino acids: CASSLVHPLTSGNTIYF.

The chain combines TRBV28 with TRBJ1-3, with 10 bases fitting TRBD1. The CDR3 extends over 16 amino acids. Trimming at V came to 5 bases and at J to 0 bases, leaving 4 bases not matched to a gene. Germline CDR1 is MDHEN and CDR2 is SYDVKM. The CDR3 loop is CASSRQGALSGNTIYF. The DNA of the CDR3 is TGTGCCAGCAGTAGACAGGGGGCTCTCTCTGGAAACACCATATATTTT.

This clone has a single count. Written as DNA, the CDR3 is TGTGCCAGCAGTTTAATGAGAGAGAACTATGGCTACACCTTC. Translated, it gives CASSLMRENYGYTF. This chain uses TRBV28 with TRBJ1-2; D remains unclear. Trimming removed 2 bases from V and 2 bases from J, with 9 bases in between. The germline gives CDR1 MDHEN, CDR2 SYDVKM. The CDR3 has 14 residues.

The chain uses TRBV28 and TRBJ1-5, with 10 bases identical to TRBD1. The V segment lost 3 bases and the J segment 4 bases; nucleotides outside the gene matches: 15. The CDR3 is 19 amino acids. Germline CDR1 and CDR2: MDHEN and SYDVKM. This chain's CDR3 is CASSFPAIGGDRGNQPQHF. The CDR3 DNA reads as TGTGCCAGCAGTTTCCCGGCGATCGGGGGGGACAGGGGAAATCAGCCCCAGCATTTT.

The J gene is TRBJ2-1, the V gene TRBV21-1; TRBD2, as called in the table, went unchecked against the DNA. TRBV21-1 is deemed a pseudogene. The CDR3 consists of 23 residues. The CDR3 here is CASSKARGPTDIAGGPYYNEQFF. DNA for the CDR3: TGTGCCAGCAGCAAAGCTAGGGGGCCTACTGATATAGCGGGAGGGCCTTATTACAATGAGCAGTTCTTC.

In this sample, this clone turned up a few times. The chain recombines TRBV18 with TRBJ2-7; the match to TRBD1 covers 7 bases. Germline-derived CDR1 and CDR2 are KGHSH and LQKENI. This CDR3 region has 16 residues. V shed 2 bases and J 2 bases; nucleotides not matched to a gene: 9. The CDR3 spells CASSPSPGQQTYEQYF. The CDR3 DNA sequence: TGTGCCAGCTCACCATCCCCGGGACAGCAGACCTACGAGCAGTACTTC.

This sequence joins TRBV5-5 and TRBJ2-1; possibly TRBD2 for D (5 bases). Germline-derived CDR1 and CDR2 are SGHKS and YYEKEE (reference sequence). The CDR3 spans 15 residues. The V end was cut by 0 bases, the J end by 6 bases, with 13 bases between. The CDR3 sequence is CASSLGPEEANEQFF. CDR3 DNA sequence: TGTGCCAGCAGCTTGGGCCCCGAGGAGGCCAATGAGCAGTTCTTC.

The chain recombines TRBV5-4 with TRBJ1-4; D not certain. Trimming took 3 bases from V and 3 from J, leaving 18 bases between them. The germline gives CDR1 SGHNT, CDR2 YYREEE (reference sequence). This CDR3 is built from 17 residues. The CDR3, as DNA: TGTGCCAGCAGCTCAGGTCCGGGGTTGATGTCTAATGAAAAACTGTTTTTT. Translating it yields CASSSGPGLMSNEKLFF. Full variable domain (missing parts from reference TRBV5-4 and TRBJ1-4): ETGVTQSPTHLIKTRGQQVTLRCSSQSGHNTVSWYQQALGQGPQFIFQYYREEENGRGNFPPRFSGLQFPNYSSELNVNALELDDSALYLCASSSGPGLMSNEKLFFGSGTQLSVL.

The chain uses TRBV6-1 and TRBJ2-5; 10 bases are shared with TRBD2. The CDR3 is 18 amino acids. V gave up 2 bases and J gave up 2 bases; unmatched junction bases: 11. Germline assignment: CDR1 MNHNS and CDR2 SASEGT. CDR3 amino acids: CASSENLAGAAVQETQYF. CDR3 DNA: TGTGCCAGCAGTGAAAACCTAGCGGGAGCAGCGGTACAAGAGACCCAGTACTTC.

The chain uses TRBV9 and TRBJ2-1; 7 bases align to TRBD2. Germline CDR1 is SGDLS and CDR2 is YYNGEE. V gave up 3 bases and J gave up 8 bases; unmatched junction bases: 5. This CDR3 is built from 13 residues. The CDR3 DNA is TGTGCCAGCAGCGCCGGGGGGTGGGATGAGCAGTTCTTC. It codes for CASSAGGWDEQFF.

This clone was recorded only once. The chain is built from TRBV7-6 and TRBJ2-1, with 9 bases aligning to TRBD2. Germline assignment: CDR1 SGHVS and CDR2 FNYEAQ. V dropped 0 bases and J dropped 4; count of bases not matched to a gene: 4. The CDR3 spans 16 residues. CDR3 loop: CASSLAALAGYNEQFF. In nucleotides, the CDR3 is TGTGCCAGCAGCTTAGCGGCTCTAGCGGGGTACAATGAGCAGTTCTTC.

The chain couples TRBV10-3 to TRBJ1-1; D might be TRBD1 (5 bases). The V and J ends lost 10 bases and 3 bases respectively, with 18 bases between them. This CDR3 contains 14 residues. Germline V gives CDR1 ENHRY, CDR2 SYGVKD. This CDR3 reads CATVSDTGDTEAFF. The CDR3 region has the DNA TGTGCCACCGTATCAGATACGGGGGACACTGAAGCTTTCTTT.

Only one count was recorded for this clone. The chain has TRBV11-1 and TRBJ2-3; D is undetermined. Germline V CDR1 and CDR2: SGHAT, FQDESV (reference sequence). V lost 1 base and J lost 2, with 10 bases in between. The CDR3 covers 15 residues. In DNA, the CDR3 is TGTGCCAGCAGCTTAGTGGGCAGCTACACAGATACGCAGTATTTT. Translating it yields CASSLVGSYTDTQYF.

This clone came up once. V is TRBV13 and J is TRBJ2-5; 12 bases agree with TRBD2. The ends lost 4 bases at V and 4 bases at J; junction bases unmatched: 7. CDR3 length: 16 amino acids. Germline V gene lookup returns CDR1 PRHDT and CDR2 FYEKMQ (reference sequence). The CDR3 sequence: CASSSRLAGVGETQYF. The CDR3 bases are TGTGCCAGCAGCTCCCGACTAGCGGGAGTAGGAGAGACCCAGTACTTC.

The V call is TRBV27, the J call TRBJ1-1; 9 bases agree with TRBD1. CDR1 is MNHEY and CDR2 is SMNVEV in the germline V gene (reference sequence). V lost 6 bases to trimming and J lost 4 bases; unmatched junction nucleotides: 9. The CDR3 runs 15 residues. CDR3 DNA: TGTGCCAGCAGCGATACCGGGACAGGGATCACTGAAGCTTTCTTT. This translates into CASSDTGTGITEAFF.

This clone came up once. The chain couples TRBV7-3 to TRBJ1-5, with D uncertain. The ends were cut back, 2 bases at V and 5 bases at J, with 7 bases in the middle. Germline lookup yields CDR1 SGHTA and CDR2 FQGTGA. The CDR3 sequence is 13 residues long. This CDR3 is CASSLYQDQPQHF. Here the CDR3 DNA reads TGTGCCAGCAGCTTATATCAGGATCAGCCCCAGCATTTT.